In this sample, the clone carrying this TCR beta chain turned up a few times. Its antigen remains unidentified. The entry originates in a study of T-cell reconstitution after alpha-beta-depleted transplantation in children. The TCRbeta library was prepared with unique molecular identifiers. A single record per CDR3 protein comes from TCRdb applying MiXCR to the PCR reads. The sample has around 700,000 distinct CDR3 sequences, 10% to 15% seen once. The CDR3 runs to 15 residues. The V and J ends lost 7 bases and 2 bases respectively, with 18 bases between them. CDR1 is SNHLY and CDR2 is FYNNEI in the germline V gene. General study results and limits: Counts and diversity of T cells one year after transplant came mostly from newly produced T cells. Expanded graft clones, several hundred of them, were reportedly the source of alpha-beta T cells about two months after transplant. Some patients showed high day-60 TCRbeta diversity, which derived from surviving recipient T cells and thymic progenitors.

The sequence was collected from a girl aged 2 to 10 with congenital amegakaryocytic thrombocytopenia, due to receive a stem cell transplant. This sample comprised PBMCs, obtained before TCRalphabeta/CD19-depleted stem cell transplant. The chain joins TRBV2 to TRBJ2-7; the D gene is possibly TRBD1 (7 bases). CDR3 protein: CASNQGDFRTYEQYF. DNA of the CDR3: TGTGCCAGCAATCAGGGGGACTTCAGAACCTACGAGCAGTACTTC.